This is a list of T cell receptor beta chains from one sample in a study of identical twins' blood T cells. MiXCR, run by TCRdb on the 5' RACE reads, gives a single entry per CDR3 protein. The sample contains hundreds of thousands of distinct CDR3 sequences, 25% to 35% of which appear only once. The specimen was PBMCs. These TCRs come from a woman between 18 and 50 years old in good health. Each CDR3 is given with its conserved first and last residue. The order of the fields is V gene, J gene, D gene, clone size, CDR3 DNA, CDR3 protein. D genes are given only for firm matches. Size tells how often a clone was seen (once, few, many) or the class of an expanded clone, and some rows leave it out.

V gene: TRBV7-9
J gene: TRBJ1-4
D gene: TRBD1
clone size: .
CDR3 DNA: TGTGCCAGCAGCTATAGGGACAGGGGCGGCGAAAAACTGTTTTTT
CDR3 protein: CASSYRDRGGEKLFF

V gene: TRBV20-1
J gene: TRBJ2-7
D gene: TRBD2
clone size: few
CDR3 DNA: TGCAGTGCAGCACCTAGCGGGGCTCTAGACGAGCAGTACTTC
CDR3 protein: CSAAPSGALDEQYF

V gene: TRBV20-1
J gene: TRBJ1-1
D gene: .
clone size: .
CDR3 DNA: TGCAGTGCGCCCTTATCAGGGATGAACACTGAAGCTTTCTTT
CDR3 protein: CSAPLSGMNTEAFF

V gene: TRBV9
J gene: TRBJ2-1
D gene: TRBD2
clone size: few
CDR3 DNA: TGTGCCAGCAGCTCCACTGGACTAGCGGGGGGCAATGAGCAGTTCTTC
CDR3 protein: CASSSTGLAGGNEQFF

V gene: TRBV28
J gene: TRBJ2-2
D gene: .
clone size: .
CDR3 DNA: TGTGCCAGCAGTTTAATAGAGGAAACCGGGGAGCTGTTTTTT
CDR3 protein: CASSLIEETGELFF

V gene: TRBV3-1
J gene: TRBJ1-3
D gene: .
clone size: few
CDR3 DNA: TGTGCCAGCAGCCAAGATTCCGAATCTGGAAACACCATATATTTT
CDR3 protein: CASSQDSESGNTIYF

V gene: TRBV20-1
J gene: TRBJ1-1
D gene: .
clone size: few
CDR3 DNA: TGCAGTGCATGGAGGGGCCTGAACACTGAAGCTTTCTTT
CDR3 protein: CSAWRGLNTEAFF

V gene: TRBV20-1
J gene: TRBJ1-1
D gene: .
clone size: .
CDR3 DNA: TGCAGTCCTCGAGGAGGGGGGACCCCTGAAGCTTTCTTT
CDR3 protein: CSPRGGGTPEAFF

V gene: TRBV6-1
J gene: TRBJ1-5
D gene: .
clone size: few
CDR3 DNA: TGTGCCAGCAGTGAAGCGGTGACCTCTCAGCCCCAGCATTTT
CDR3 protein: CASSEAVTSQPQHF

V gene: TRBV18
J gene: TRBJ2-3
D gene: .
clone size: .
CDR3 DNA: TGTGCCAGCTCACCAACCAGCTCAGCCACAGATACGCGGTATTTT
CDR3 protein: CASSPTSSATDTRYF

V gene: TRBV15
J gene: TRBJ1-1
D gene: .
clone size: few
CDR3 DNA: TGTGCCACCAGCAAATTACCAGGAACTGAAGCTTTCTTT
CDR3 protein: CATSKLPGTEAFF

V gene: TRBV28
J gene: TRBJ1-2
D gene: .
clone size: few
CDR3 DNA: TGTGCCAGCAGCCTTCGGGCCCTCTATGGCTACACCTTC
CDR3 protein: CASSLRALYGYTF

V gene: TRBV18
J gene: TRBJ1-2
D gene: TRBD1
clone size: .
CDR3 DNA: TGTGCCAGCTCCCTGGCTGGGACAGGGGATGGCTACACCTTC
CDR3 protein: CASSLAGTGDGYTF

V gene: TRBV4-3
J gene: TRBJ1-2
D gene: .
clone size: .
CDR3 DNA: TGCGCCAGCAGCCAAGAGAGGGGGAGAGGTATTAGTGGCTACACCTTC
CDR3 protein: CASSQERGRGISGYTF

V gene: TRBV6-2/TRBV6-3
J gene: TRBJ2-1
D gene: .
clone size: many
CDR3 DNA: TGTGCCAGCAGTCATGGGACTGTGGTAAATGAGCAGTTCTTC
CDR3 protein: CASSHGTVVNEQFF

V gene: TRBV7-6
J gene: TRBJ2-3
D gene: TRBD2
clone size: .
CDR3 DNA: TGTGCCAGCAGCTTAGAGGTCGGGGGGGCGGATACGCAGTATTTT
CDR3 protein: CASSLEVGGADTQYF

V gene: TRBV7-8
J gene: TRBJ2-2
D gene: .
clone size: few
CDR3 DNA: TGTGCCAGCAGCTTAGAGCGGGTGAACACCGGGGAGCTGTTTTTT
CDR3 protein: CASSLERVNTGELFF

V gene: TRBV7-2
J gene: TRBJ1-1
D gene: .
clone size: few
CDR3 DNA: TGTGCCAGCAGCTTAGGGACAGTCACTGAAGCTTTCTTT
CDR3 protein: CASSLGTVTEAFF

V gene: TRBV5-5
J gene: TRBJ2-2
D gene: .
clone size: .
CDR3 DNA: TGTGCCACCCACCTTAGCTGGAAGAACACCGGGGAGCTGCTTTTT
CDR3 protein: CATHLSWKNTGELLF

V gene: TRBV9
J gene: TRBJ2-7
D gene: .
clone size: .
CDR3 DNA: TGTGCCAGCAGCGGTGCATTTCCCTACGAGCAGTACTTC
CDR3 protein: CASSGAFPYEQYF

V gene: TRBV20-1
J gene: TRBJ1-1
D gene: .
clone size: many
CDR3 DNA: TGCAGTGCCTCTAGAAAGGGCACTGAAGCTTTCTTT
CDR3 protein: CSASRKGTEAFF

V gene: TRBV20-1
J gene: TRBJ2-3
D gene: .
clone size: .
CDR3 DNA: TGCAGTGCTACCCCCGGAGTGAGCACAGATACGCAGTATTTT
CDR3 protein: CSATPGVSTDTQYF

V gene: TRBV29-1
J gene: TRBJ1-1
D gene: .
clone size: .
CDR3 DNA: TGCAGCGTTGAAGGAAGACGGGAAGCTTTCTTT
CDR3 protein: CSVEGRREAFF

V gene: TRBV5-1
J gene: TRBJ2-1
D gene: .
clone size: few
CDR3 DNA: TGCGCCAGCAGCTTGGCTCCAGTGAACGATGAGCAGTTCTTC
CDR3 protein: CASSLAPVNDEQFF

V gene: TRBV5-1
J gene: TRBJ2-1
D gene: .
clone size: few
CDR3 DNA: TGCGCCAGCAGCTTTAGGCAGGGGATTCGCAATGAGCAGTTCTTC
CDR3 protein: CASSFRQGIRNEQFF

V gene: TRBV5-1
J gene: TRBJ2-1
D gene: .
clone size: few
CDR3 DNA: TGCGCCAGCAGCTTGGGTTCCCTAGTGGATGAGCAGTTCTTC
CDR3 protein: CASSLGSLVDEQFF

V gene: TRBV3-1
J gene: TRBJ2-3
D gene: .
clone size: .
CDR3 DNA: TGTGCCAGCAGCCAAGAAGGTACGAGGGACTCTACGCAGTATTTT
CDR3 protein: CASSQEGTRDSTQYF

V gene: TRBV20-1
J gene: TRBJ2-7
D gene: TRBD2
clone size: .
CDR3 DNA: TGCAGTGCTGGCCGGGAGGCCTACGAGCAGTACTTC
CDR3 protein: CSAGREAYEQYF

V gene: TRBV6-4
J gene: TRBJ1-1
D gene: .
clone size: .
CDR3 DNA: TGTGCCAGCAGAGGAAGGCACCGATCCGGGGGGACTGAAGCTTTCTTT
CDR3 protein: CASRGRHRSGGTEAFF

V gene: TRBV20-1
J gene: TRBJ1-2
D gene: .
clone size: few
CDR3 DNA: TGCAGTGCTAGAGAAGACGTCCGCCAGACATTC
CDR3 protein: CSAREDVRQTF

V gene: TRBV20-1
J gene: TRBJ1-5
D gene: TRBD1
clone size: .
CDR3 DNA: TGCAGTGCTAGCGGAGCCTCGGGACAGGGTAGGGCCCAGCATTTT
CDR3 protein: CSASGASGQGRAQHF

V gene: TRBV2
J gene: TRBJ1-5
D gene: .
clone size: .
CDR3 DNA: TGTGCCAGCAGTCGACAGATGCGAAATCAGCCCCAGCATTTT
CDR3 protein: CASSRQMRNQPQHF

V gene: TRBV7-8
J gene: TRBJ1-5
D gene: .
clone size: .
CDR3 DNA: TGTGCCAGCAGCCAAAGCAGTCCGGCGGGGCCCCAGCATTTT
CDR3 protein: CASSQSSPAGPQHF